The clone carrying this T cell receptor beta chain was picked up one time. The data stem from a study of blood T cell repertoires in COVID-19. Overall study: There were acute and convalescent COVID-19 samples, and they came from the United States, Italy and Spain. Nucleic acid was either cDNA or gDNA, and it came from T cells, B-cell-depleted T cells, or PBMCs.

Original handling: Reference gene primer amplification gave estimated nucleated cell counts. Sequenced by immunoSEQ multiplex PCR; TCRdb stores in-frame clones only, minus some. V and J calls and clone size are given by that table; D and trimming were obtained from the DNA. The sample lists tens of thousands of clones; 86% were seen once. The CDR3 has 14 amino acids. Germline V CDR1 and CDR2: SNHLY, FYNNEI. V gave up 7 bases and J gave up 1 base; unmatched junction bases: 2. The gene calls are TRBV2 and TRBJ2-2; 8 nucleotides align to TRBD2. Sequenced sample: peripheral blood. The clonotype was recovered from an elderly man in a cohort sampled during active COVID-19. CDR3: CASTGTRNTGELFF. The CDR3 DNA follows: TGTGCCAGCACTGGGACTAGGAACACCGGGGAGCTGTTTTTT.